These 10 T cell receptor beta chains came from one sample sequenced in a study of control samples from healthy donors and cancer patients. TCRdb's table, derived via immunoSEQ multiplex PCR, lists solely in-frame clones and lacks some. Of some 71,000 clones in the sample, roughly nine tenths were seen once. The sequencing input was PBMCs. These receptors were collected from a man aged 55-75 years with colorectal cancer.

The CDR3 is CASSLANQPQHF. CDR3 sequence (DNA): TGTGCCAGCAGTCTGGCCAATCAGCCCCAGCATTTT. This rearrangement joins TRBV28 to TRBJ1-5; D unclear. CDR1 and CDR2 (germline): MDHEN, SYDVKM. The CDR3 runs 12 residues. V shed 5 bases and J shed 3 bases, with 5 bases lying between them.

CDR3 sequence (DNA): TGTGCCAGCAGCGCACCTAGCGGGGGATCGAACACCGGGGAGCTGTTTTTT. Residues: CASSAPSGGSNTGELFF. The chain employs TRBV9 and TRBJ2-2; 10 nucleotides match TRBD2. Unmatched junction bases numbered 5, after V lost 3 bases and J lost 0 bases. Germline loops: CDR1 SGDLS, CDR2 YYNGEE. The length of the CDR3 is 17 residues. Based on the CDR3 plus reference TRBV9 and TRBJ2-2, the full variable domain is DSGVTQTPKHLITATGQRVTLRCSPRSGDLSVYWYQQSLDQGLQFLIQYYNGEERAKGNILERFSAQQFPDLHSELNLSSLELGDSALYFCASSAPSGGSNTGELFFGEGSRLTVL.

The chain joins TRBV6-5 to TRBJ1-1; 11 bases align to TRBD1. Germline-derived CDR1 and CDR2 are MNHEY and SVGAGI. The ends lost 2 bases at V and 6 bases at J; junction bases unmatched: 5. CDR3 length: 15 amino acids. The CDR3 DNA sequence: TGTGCCAGCAGTTACACATGGACAGGGGGCTCTGAAGCTTTCTTT. Translating gives CASSYTWTGGSEAFF.

The rearrangement uses TRBV6-5 and TRBJ2-7; tentatively, D is TRBD2 (6 bases). Germline V lookup: CDR1 MNHEY, CDR2 SVGAGI. CDR3 length: 12 amino acids. V lost 2 bases and J 12 bases, leaving 14 bases between the germline ends. The CDR3 spells CASSYRGAVLYF. Written as DNA, the CDR3 is TGTGCCAGCAGTTACCGCGGGGCAGTCTTGTACTTC.

V gene TRBV28 combines with J gene TRBJ1-4, with D unresolved. This CDR3 has 16 amino acids. Trimming took off 2 bases at V and 3 bases at J, with 13 bases between the two ends. The germline CDR1 and CDR2 sequences are MDHEN and SYDVKM. This chain's CDR3 is CASSLKGEYSNEKLFF. For the CDR3, the DNA is TGTGCCAGCAGTTTAAAGGGAGAGTACTCTAATGAAAAACTGTTTTTT.

The chain employs TRBV18 and TRBJ1-1; D possibly corresponds to TRBD1 (5 bases). Germline CDR1 is KGHSH and CDR2 is LQKENI. The V end lost 1 base, the J end lost 4 bases, and 10 bases lay between the germline ends. This CDR3 is 14 amino acids long. In nucleotides, the CDR3 is TGTGCCAGCTCACCACGACAGCAGGGCACTGAAGCTTTCTTT. It codes for CASSPRQQGTEAFF.

The count of this clone is one. This chain connects TRBV12-3 or TRBV12-4 to TRBJ2-2; no reliable D call. The CDR3 consists of 13 residues. V gave up 3 bases and J gave up 0 bases, with 2 bases separating them. This CDR3 reads CASSFANTGELFF. The CDR3, as DNA: TGTGCCAGCAGTTTCGCGAACACCGGGGAGCTGTTTTTT.

The chain is built from TRBV6-4 and TRBJ1-1; 9 nucleotides align to TRBD1. This CDR3 comprises 13 residues. Germline V CDR1 and CDR2: MRHNA, SNTAGT. Trimming cost V 6 bases and J 5 bases; bases outside gene matches: 4. In nucleotides, the CDR3 is TGTGCCAGCAGAGGACAGGGGTCTACTGAAGCTTTCTTT. Protein: CASRGQGSTEAFF.

The rearrangement links TRBV3-1 (or the pseudogene TRBV3-2) to TRBJ2-5, with 8 bases fitting TRBD2. The CDR3 is made up of 17 amino acids. J was trimmed by 0 bases and V by 0 bases; bases with no gene match: 6. In germline, CDR1 is LGHDT, CDR2 YNNKEL (reference sequence). CDR3 region: CASSQDRIAGYQETQYF. DNA for the CDR3: TGTGCCAGCAGCCAAGATCGAATAGCGGGGTACCAAGAGACCCAGTACTTC.

The chain has TRBV18 and TRBJ1-1; 7 bases are shared with TRBD1. J lost 3 bases, V lost 0 bases, and 7 bases had no gene match. The CDR3 covers 16 residues. The V gene's germline CDR1 is KGHSH and CDR2 LQKENI. In nucleotides, the CDR3 is TGTGCCAGCTCACCACCATTGAGGGGGCAGGACACTGAAGCTTTCTTT. Protein product: CASSPPLRGQDTEAFF.